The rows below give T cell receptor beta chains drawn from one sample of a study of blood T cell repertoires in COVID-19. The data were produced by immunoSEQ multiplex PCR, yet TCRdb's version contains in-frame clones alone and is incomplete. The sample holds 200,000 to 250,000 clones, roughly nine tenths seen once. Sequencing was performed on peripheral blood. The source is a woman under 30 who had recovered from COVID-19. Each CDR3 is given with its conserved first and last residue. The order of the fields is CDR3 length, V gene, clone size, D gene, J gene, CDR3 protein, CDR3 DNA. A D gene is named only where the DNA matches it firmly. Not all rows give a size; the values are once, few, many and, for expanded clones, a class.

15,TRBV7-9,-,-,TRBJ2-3,CASSPPGHSTDTQYF,TGTGCCAGCAGCCCACCCGGACACTCCACAGATACGCAGTATTTT
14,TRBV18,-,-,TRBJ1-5,CASSPSQGPQPQHF,TGTGCCAGCTCCCCCTCTCAGGGCCCTCAGCCCCAGCATTTT
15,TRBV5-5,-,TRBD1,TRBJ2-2,CASSPGTGGTGELFF,TGTGCCAGCAGCCCCGGGACAGGGGGAACCGGGGAGCTGTTTTTT
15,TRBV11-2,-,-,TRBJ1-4,CASSSRTRGNEKLFF,TGTGCCAGCAGCTCCCGGACAAGGGGTAATGAAAAACTGTTTTTT
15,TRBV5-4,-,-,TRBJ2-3,CASSLNPGDTDTQYF,TGTGCCAGCAGCTTGAACCCGGGTGACACAGATACGCAGTATTTT
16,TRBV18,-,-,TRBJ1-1,CASSPGVGREITEAFF,TGTGCCAGCTCCCCCGGAGTTGGGAGAGAAATCACTGAAGCTTTCTTT
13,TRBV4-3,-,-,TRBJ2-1,CASSQGGYNEQFF,TGCGCCAGCAGCCAAGGAGGCTACAATGAGCAGTTCTTC
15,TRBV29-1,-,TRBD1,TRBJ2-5,CSVSPGQGYQETQYF,TGCAGCGTTTCTCCGGGACAGGGGTATCAAGAGACCCAGTACTTC
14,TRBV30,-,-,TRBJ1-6,CAWSVQGRSSPLHF,TGTGCCTGGAGTGTCCAGGGTAGGAGCTCACCCCTCCACTTT
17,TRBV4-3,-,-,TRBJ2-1,CASSQDHGVLLGNEQFF,TGCGCCAGCAGCCAAGATCACGGGGTTCTCTTAGGGAATGAGCAGTTCTTC
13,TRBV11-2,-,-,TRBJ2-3,CASSFLGTDTQYF,TGTGCCAGCAGCTTCCTAGGCACAGATACGCAGTATTTT
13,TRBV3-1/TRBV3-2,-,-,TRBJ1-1,CASSHYSHTEAFF,TGTGCCAGCAGCCATTACAGTCACACTGAAGCTTTCTTT
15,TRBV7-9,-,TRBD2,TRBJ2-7,CASSLGTSGIYEQYF,TGTGCCAGCAGCTTGGGGACTAGCGGAATTTACGAGCAGTACTTC
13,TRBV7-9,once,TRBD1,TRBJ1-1,CASSQDRRAEAFF,TGTGCCAGCAGCCAGGACAGGAGGGCTGAAGCTTTCTTT
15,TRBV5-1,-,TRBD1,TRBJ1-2,CASSPRDRVFYGYTF,TGCGCCAGCAGCCCCCGGGACAGAGTCTTCTATGGCTACACCTTC
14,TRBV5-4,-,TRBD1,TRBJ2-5,CASRTGTDQETQYF,TGTGCCAGCAGAACCGGGACAGACCAAGAGACCCAGTACTTC
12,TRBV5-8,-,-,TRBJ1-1,CASSLRPGGAFF,TGTGCCAGCAGCCTCCGTCCGGGGGGAGCTTTCTTT
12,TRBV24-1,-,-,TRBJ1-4,CAPFKGHEKLFF,TGTGCCCCGTTCAAGGGGCATGAAAAACTGTTTTTT
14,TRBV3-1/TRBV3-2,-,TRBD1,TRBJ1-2,CASSPWTGNYGYTF,TGTGCCAGCAGCCCCTGGACAGGAAACTATGGCTACACCTTC
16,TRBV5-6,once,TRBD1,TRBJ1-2,CASSLLDRVGNYGYTF,TGTGCCAGCAGCTTGTTGGACAGGGTTGGAAACTATGGCTACACCTTC
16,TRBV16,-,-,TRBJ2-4,CASSQSYRDSRSIQYF,TGTGCCAGCAGCCAATCTTACCGGGACTCCAGGTCCATTCAGTACTTC
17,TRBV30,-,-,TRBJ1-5,CAWSVSAPLKSNQPQHF,TGTGCCTGGAGTGTAAGCGCCCCGCTAAAAAGCAATCAGCCCCAGCATTTT
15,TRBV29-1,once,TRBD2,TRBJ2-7,CSVQKYDGGEYEQYF,TGCAGCGTCCAGAAGTACGATGGGGGGGAATACGAGCAGTACTTC
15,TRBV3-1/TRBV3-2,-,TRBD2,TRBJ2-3,CASSQGSGSRDTQYF,TGTGCCAGCAGCCAAGGTAGCGGGAGTAGGGATACGCAGTATTTT
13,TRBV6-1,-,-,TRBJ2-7,CASLEGTSYEQYF,TGTGCCAGCCTGGAGGGGACCTCCTACGAGCAGTACTTC
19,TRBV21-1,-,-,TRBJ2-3,CASNHPGRTSGEGTDTQYF,TGTGCCAGCAATCATCCGGGACGAACTAGCGGAGAGGGCACAGATACGCAGTATTTT
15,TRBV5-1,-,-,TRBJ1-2,CASSLAAGLNYGYTF,TGCGCCAGCAGCTTGGCGGCGGGGCTCAACTATGGCTACACCTTC
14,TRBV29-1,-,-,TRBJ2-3,CSVVWEWGTDTQYF,TGCAGCGTTGTTTGGGAGTGGGGCACAGATACGCAGTATTTT
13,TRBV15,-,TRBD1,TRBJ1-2,CATNPTGDYGYTF,TGTGCCACCAACCCGACAGGGGATTATGGCTACACCTTC
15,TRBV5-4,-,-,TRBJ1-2,CASSRELGETGGYTF,TGTGCCAGCAGCCGGGAGTTGGGGGAAACGGGAGGCTACACCTTC
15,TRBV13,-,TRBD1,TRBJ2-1,CASSSGTGVANEQFF,TGTGCCAGCAGCTCCGGGACAGGGGTAGCGAATGAGCAGTTCTTC
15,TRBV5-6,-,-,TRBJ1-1,CASSLVDRMNTEAFF,TGTGCCAGCAGCTTGGTAGACAGAATGAACACTGAAGCTTTCTTT
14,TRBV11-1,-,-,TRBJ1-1,CASSFGDMNTEAFF,TGTGCCAGCAGCTTCGGGGACATGAACACTGAAGCTTTCTTT
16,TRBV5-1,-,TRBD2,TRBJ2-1,CASSFVKLAAYNEQFF,TGCGCCAGCAGCTTCGTAAAACTAGCGGCCTACAATGAGCAGTTCTTC
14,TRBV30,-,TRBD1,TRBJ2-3,CAWDTGAGTDTQYF,TGTGCCTGGGACACAGGGGCCGGCACAGATACGCAGTATTTT
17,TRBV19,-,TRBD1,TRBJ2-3,CASTTGTGFFGTDTQYF,TGTGCCAGTACCACCGGGACAGGGTTTTTTGGCACAGATACGCAGTATTTT
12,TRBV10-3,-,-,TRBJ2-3,CAIREVGDTQYF,TGTGCCATCAGGGAGGTCGGGGATACGCAGTATTTT
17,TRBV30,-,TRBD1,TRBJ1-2,CAWSLLPGQGQGYGYTF,TGTGCCTGGAGTCTTCTCCCGGGACAGGGGCAGGGCTATGGCTACACCTTC
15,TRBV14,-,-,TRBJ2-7,CASSQDSGNNYEQYF,TGTGCCAGCAGCCAAGATTCAGGGAATAACTACGAGCAGTACTTC
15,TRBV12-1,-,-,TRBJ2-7,CASSFVRGMGHEQYF,TGTGCCAGCAGCTTTGTACGTGGGATGGGGCACGAGCAGTACTTC
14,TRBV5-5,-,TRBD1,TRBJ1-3,CASSLVGQGNTIYF,TGTGCCAGCAGCTTGGTGGGACAGGGAAACACCATATATTTT
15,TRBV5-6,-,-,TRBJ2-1,CASSHGGGSYNEQFF,TGTGCCAGCTCCCACGGGGGAGGCTCCTACAATGAGCAGTTCTTC
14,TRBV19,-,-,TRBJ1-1,CAAWNRMGNTEAFF,TGTGCCGCATGGAACAGGATGGGGAACACTGAAGCTTTCTTT
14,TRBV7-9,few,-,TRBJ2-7,CASSASGNPGEQYF,TGTGCCAGCAGCGCCTCGGGAAACCCGGGCGAGCAGTACTTC
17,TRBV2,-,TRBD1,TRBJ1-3,CASSTLSQGGSGNTIYF,TGTGCCAGCAGTACACTATCTCAGGGGGGATCTGGAAACACCATATATTTT
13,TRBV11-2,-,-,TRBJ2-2,CASSLRGTGELFF,TGTGCCAGCAGCTTACGGGGGACCGGGGAGCTGTTTTTT
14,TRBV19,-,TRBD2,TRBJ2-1,CASSIGGRFNEQFF,TGTGCCAGTAGTATTGGCGGGAGATTCAATGAGCAGTTCTTC
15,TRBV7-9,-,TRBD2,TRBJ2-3,CASSVAGPSTDTQYF,TGTGCCAGCAGTGTAGCGGGACCAAGCACAGATACGCAGTATTTT
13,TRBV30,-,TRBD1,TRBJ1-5,CAWSEHRGPSQHF,TGTGCCTGGAGTGAACACAGGGGTCCGTCCCAGCATTTT
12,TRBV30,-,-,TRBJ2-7,CAWSVQVKEQYF,TGTGCCTGGAGTGTACAGGTCAAGGAGCAGTACTTC
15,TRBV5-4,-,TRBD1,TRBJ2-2,CASSAPGQGVGELFF,TGTGCCAGCAGCGCCCCGGGACAGGGGGTCGGGGAGCTGTTTTTT